A single sample is the source of the 19 T cell receptor beta chains below, sequenced in a study of a mutant IDH1 vaccine in newly diagnosed glioma. Antigens of these TCRs are unknown. Time point indicated: week 5, during vaccination. All doses held 300 ug of mutant IDH1 20-mer peptide, with topical imiquimod. Profiled with immunoSEQ multiplex PCR; TCRdb holds only in-frame clones, not every one. The sample consists of approximately 40,000 clones, 70% to 80% of them appearing once. The specimen comprised PBMCs, sampled from a glioma patient whose treatment included an IDH1 peptide vaccine. The receptors were sampled from a man between 35 and 55 years old with glioma.

The rearrangement links TRBV18 to TRBJ2-7, with 9 nucleotides matching TRBD1. CDR3 length: 14 residues. CDR1 is KGHSH and CDR2 is LQKENI in the germline V gene. V was clipped by 5 bases and J by 5 bases; unmatched bases: 7. CDR3 sequence (DNA): TGTGCCAGCTCAGAACGGGACAGGGACCACGAGCAGTACTTC. Amino acid sequence: CASSERDRDHEQYF.

A note on this clone: Other DNA sequences in the same sample also yield this CDR3. This chain uses TRBV2 with TRBJ1-2; 7 positions match TRBD1. The trim removed 6 bases at V and 8 bases at J, leaving 6 bases unmatched. The CDR3 is made up of 12 amino acids. Germline V CDR1 and CDR2: SNHLY, FYNNEI. CDR3 amino acids: CASSPQGDGYTF. The CDR3 DNA sequence: TGTGCCAGCAGCCCCCAGGGGGACGGCTACACCTTC.

The chain couples TRBV5-1 to TRBJ2-3; TRBD1 agrees at 9 bases. J was trimmed by 3 bases and V by 5 bases; bases with no gene match: 4. Germline loops: CDR1 SGHRS, CDR2 YFSETQ. The CDR3 sequence is 14 residues long. The CDR3: CASRRDRVTDTQYF. The CDR3 nucleotides read TGCGCCAGCAGAAGGGACAGGGTAACAGATACGCAGTATTTT.

The rearrangement links TRBV15 to TRBJ1-2; TRBD1 might be the D (6 bases). The CDR3 loop spans 15 amino acids. Germline V gene sequence: CDR1 LNHNV, CDR2 YYDKDF (reference sequence). The germline V and J ends were trimmed by 5 bases and 4 bases, with 17 bases remaining between them. The CDR3 protein is CATSSIQGSSYGYTF. In DNA form, the CDR3 reads TGTGCCACCAGCTCAATTCAGGGGAGTAGCTATGGCTACACCTTC.

The chain joins TRBV29-1 to TRBJ2-7, with D unclear. The length of the CDR3 is 10 residues. The germline V and J ends were trimmed by 6 bases and 7 bases, with 10 bases remaining between them. Germline CDR1 SQVTM, CDR2 ANQGSEA. The CDR3: CSVGEVEQYF. As DNA, the CDR3 is TGCAGCGTGGGTGAAGTGGAGCAGTACTTC.

This chain uses TRBV30 with TRBJ1-2; D is undetermined. Trimming removed 2 bases from V and 6 bases from J, with 16 bases in between. The CDR3 extends over 14 amino acids. CDR1 is GTSNPN and CDR2 is SVGIG in the germline V gene (reference sequence). The DNA for the CDR3 is TGTGCCTGGAGTCCCGGAGCAGTCCTTAATGGCTACACCTTC. Protein: CAWSPGAVLNGYTF.

This clone was seen a handful of times. This sequence joins TRBV18 and TRBJ1-6; weak D call: TRBD1 (6 bases). V lost 5 bases, J lost 10 bases, and 18 bases lay in between. Germline lookup yields CDR1 KGHSH and CDR2 LQKENI. This CDR3 is built from 15 residues. In DNA, the CDR3 is TGTGCCAGCTCAACCAGGGGTAACGGGGAGTCACCCCTCCACTTT. It encodes CASSTRGNGESPLHF.

As concerns this clone: The germline gene is not matched at one end of the junction; a read error may be the cause. V is TRBV2 and J is TRBJ2-5, with 8 nucleotides matching TRBD2. CDR1 and CDR2 (germline): SNHLY, FYNNEI. This CDR3 has 14 amino acids. For the CDR3, the DNA is TGTGCCAGCAGCGAAGCGGGGGTGCAACAGACCCAGTACTTC. It yields the protein CASSEAGVQQTQYF.

The J gene is TRBJ1-5, the V gene TRBV5-5; D perhaps matches TRBD1 (6 bases). This CDR3 region has 16 residues. V dropped 1 base and J dropped 0 bases, with 11 bases sitting between them. CDR1 and CDR2 from the germline V gene are SGHKS and YYEKEE (reference sequence). The chain's CDR3 is CASSLWPGDSNQPQHF. The CDR3 coding sequence is TGTGCCAGCAGCTTGTGGCCAGGGGATAGCAATCAGCCCCAGCATTTT.

This sequence joins TRBV29-1 and TRBJ2-3, with D perhaps matching TRBD2 (5 bases). Germline V gene data show CDR1 as SQVTM and CDR2 as ANQGSEA. The CDR3 covers 11 residues. The CDR3 here is CSGGSSDTQYF. The CDR3 nucleotides read TGCAGTGGAGGCAGCTCAGATACGCAGTATTTT.

The CDR3 DNA sequence: TGTGCCAGCAACCCTAGCTATACGCAGTATTTT. This codes for CASNPSYTQYF. V and J are TRBV6-5 and TRBJ2-3; possible D gene TRBD2, 5 bases. Germline CDR1 and CDR2: MNHEY and SVGAGI. The CDR3 totals 11 residues. Deletions cut 7 bases from V and 7 bases from J, with 9 bases between.

The rearrangement joins TRBV5-1 to TRBJ2-1; D unresolved. This CDR3 region has 15 residues. V shed 5 bases and J shed 2 bases, with 14 bases lying between them. The germline CDR1 and CDR2 sequences are SGHRS and YFSETQ. CDR3: CASSSRQETYNEQFF. CDR3 bases: TGCGCCAGCAGTTCCCGGCAGGAAACCTACAATGAGCAGTTCTTC.

The chain recombines TRBV5-1 with TRBJ2-7, with D possibly TRBD1 on 6 matching bases. Between the trimmed V and J ends, which lost 4 bases and 5 bases, there was a span of 22 bases. Germline values: CDR1 SGHRS, CDR2 YFSETQ. This CDR3 spans 16 amino acids. Here the CDR3 reads CASSPTGPGAYDEQYF. The CDR3 coding sequence is TGCGCCAGCAGCCCCACAGGGCCGGGTGCGTACGACGAGCAGTACTTC.

This sequence joins TRBV7-9 and TRBJ2-1, with D possibly matching TRBD2 (5 bases). Germline V gives CDR1 SEHNR, CDR2 FQNEAQ (reference sequence). Trimming cost V 6 bases and J 8 bases, with 17 bases left between them. CDR3 length: 14 residues. CDR3 sequence: CASRSGGRSDEQFF. CDR3 sequence (DNA): TGTGCCAGCAGATCCGGCGGGCGGTCCGATGAGCAGTTCTTC.

The chain couples TRBV7-9 to TRBJ1-2, with 9 nucleotides matching TRBD1. The J segment lost 7 bases and the V segment lost 5 bases, leaving 11 bases of the junction unmatched. The CDR3 extends over 15 amino acids. Germline V gene sequence: CDR1 SEHNR, CDR2 FQNEAQ (reference sequence). CDR3 nucleotides: TGTGCCAGCAGCCCATCGGGACAGGGAGTCCGTGGCTACACCTTC. It codes for CASSPSGQGVRGYTF.

The CDR3 loop reads CASSNSYYGYTF. DNA for the CDR3: TGTGCCAGCAGTAATTCTTACTATGGCTACACCTTC. The chain employs TRBV6-6 and TRBJ1-2; D uncertain. V was cut by 5 bases and J by 3 bases, with 7 bases left in between. Looked up from germline, CDR1 is MNHNY and CDR2 is SVGAGI (reference sequence). The CDR3 is 12 amino acids.

The chain combines TRBV6-4 with TRBJ2-5; maybe TRBD2 (6 bases). The germline gives CDR1 MRHNA, CDR2 SNTAGT. V shed 11 bases and J shed 4 bases, with 17 bases lying between them. The CDR3 consists of 13 residues. CDR3 nucleotides: TGTGCCGGCCCTAACGGGACTGGAGAGACCCAGTACTTC. Its protein is CAGPNGTGETQYF.

This clone occurred a few times. V usage is TRBV5-1 and J usage is TRBJ1-1; D unclear. The CDR3 extends over 13 amino acids. Germline V gene lookup returns CDR1 SGHRS and CDR2 YFSETQ. V was trimmed by 5 bases and J by 1 base, leaving 9 bases between them. The CDR3 region has the DNA TGCGCCAGCAGGGATGCGGAGAACACTGAAGCTTTCTTT. This encodes CASRDAENTEAFF.

The table lists this clone with a few counts. This chain uses TRBV4-1 with TRBJ1-1; D is ambiguous. Germline CDR1 is MGHRA and CDR2 is YSYEKL. The CDR3 totals 15 residues. Trimming left V 0 bases short and J 2 bases short, with 10 bases between. For the CDR3, the DNA is TGCGCCAGCAGCCAAGAATATCACAGCAACACTGAAGCTTTCTTT. Translated: CASSQEYHSNTEAFF.